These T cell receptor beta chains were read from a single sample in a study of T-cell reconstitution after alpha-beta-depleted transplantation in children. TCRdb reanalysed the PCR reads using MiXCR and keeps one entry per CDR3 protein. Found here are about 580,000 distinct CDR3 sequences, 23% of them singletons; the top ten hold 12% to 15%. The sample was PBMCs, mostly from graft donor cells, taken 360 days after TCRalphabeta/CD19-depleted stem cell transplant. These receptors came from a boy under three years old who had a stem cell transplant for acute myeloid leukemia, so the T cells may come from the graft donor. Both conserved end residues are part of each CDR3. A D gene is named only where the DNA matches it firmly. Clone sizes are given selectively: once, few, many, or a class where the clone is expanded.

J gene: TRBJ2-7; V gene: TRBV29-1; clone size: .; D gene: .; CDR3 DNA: TGCAGCGTTGGTTCCGGGGGACGGGGCGAGCAGTACTTC; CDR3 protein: CSVGSGGRGEQYF
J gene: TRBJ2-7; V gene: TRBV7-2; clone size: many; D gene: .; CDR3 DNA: TGTGCCAGCAGCTTAGCCCCGGACTACGAGCAGTACTTC; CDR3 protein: CASSLAPDYEQYF
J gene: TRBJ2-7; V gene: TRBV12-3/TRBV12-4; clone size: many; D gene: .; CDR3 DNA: TGTGCCAGCAGTTTTGGGTGGTACGAGCAGTACTTC; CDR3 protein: CASSFGWYEQYF
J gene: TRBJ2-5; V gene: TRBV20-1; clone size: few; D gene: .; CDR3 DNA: TGCAGTGCCGAAGGGGGTTCTCTAGAGACCCAGTACTTC; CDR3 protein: CSAEGGSLETQYF
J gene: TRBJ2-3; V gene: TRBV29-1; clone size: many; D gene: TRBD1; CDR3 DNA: TGCAGCGTGAACAGGGGGGATACGCAGTATTTT; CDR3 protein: CSVNRGDTQYF
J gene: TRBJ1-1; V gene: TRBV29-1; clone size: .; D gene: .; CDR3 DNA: TGCAGCGTTGAAGATCTCAGGGCGAACACTGAAGCTTTCTTT; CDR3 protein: CSVEDLRANTEAFF
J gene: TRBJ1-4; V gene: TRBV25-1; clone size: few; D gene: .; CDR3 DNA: TGTGCCAGCAGGGCAGCAGCAACTAATGAAAAACTGTTTTTT; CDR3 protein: CASRAAATNEKLFF
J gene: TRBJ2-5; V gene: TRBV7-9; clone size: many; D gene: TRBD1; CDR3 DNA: TGTGCCAGCAGCTTACACCGGTCGACAGGGAACCAAGAGACCCAGTACTTC; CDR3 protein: CASSLHRSTGNQETQYF
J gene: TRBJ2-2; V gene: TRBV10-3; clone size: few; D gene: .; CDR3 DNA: TGTGCCATCAGGGGACCTTCGGGTAACACCGGGGAGCTGTTTTTT; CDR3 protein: CAIRGPSGNTGELFF
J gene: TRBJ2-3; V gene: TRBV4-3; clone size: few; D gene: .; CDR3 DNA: TGCGCCAGCAGCCAAGGAGGCGTCAGGCCCACAGATACGCAGTATTTT; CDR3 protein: CASSQGGVRPTDTQYF
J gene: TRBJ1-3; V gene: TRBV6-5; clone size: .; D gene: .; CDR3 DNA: TGTGCCAGCAGTTACTCGAAACCGAAGGGAGACACCATATATTTT; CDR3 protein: CASSYSKPKGDTIYF
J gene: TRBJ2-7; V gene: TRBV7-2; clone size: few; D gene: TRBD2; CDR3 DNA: TGTGCCAGCAGCTTAGCCAGGACTAGCGGGGGCGAGCAGTACTTC; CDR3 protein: CASSLARTSGGEQYF
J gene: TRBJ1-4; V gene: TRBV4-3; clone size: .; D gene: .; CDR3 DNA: TGCGCCAGCAGCCCACTCGGGACTGTCGTTGAAAAACTGTTTTTT; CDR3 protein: CASSPLGTVVEKLFF
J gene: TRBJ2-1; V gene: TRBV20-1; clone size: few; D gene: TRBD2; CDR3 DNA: TGCAGTGCTTCGGTGGGCAAGGGAGGGTACTACGATGAGCAGTTCTTC; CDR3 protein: CSASVGKGGYYDEQFF
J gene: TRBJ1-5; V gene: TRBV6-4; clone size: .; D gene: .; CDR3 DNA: TGTACCTGCAGTCCCGGCCCCAAAAGCCTTGGCAATCAGCCCCAGCATTTT; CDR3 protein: CTCSPGPKSLGNQPQHF
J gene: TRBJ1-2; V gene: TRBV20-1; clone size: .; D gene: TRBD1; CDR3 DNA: TGCAGTGCTAGAGCAGGGGGGACAAACTATGGCTACACCTTC; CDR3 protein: CSARAGGTNYGYTF
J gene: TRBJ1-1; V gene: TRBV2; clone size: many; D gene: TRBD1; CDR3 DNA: TGTGCCAGCAGTTTACAGGGGGGGGGTGGAACTGAAGCTTTCTTT; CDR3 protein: CASSLQGGGGTEAFF
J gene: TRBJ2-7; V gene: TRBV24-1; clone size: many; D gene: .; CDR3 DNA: TGTGCCACCAGTGACCCGGCGAAGGGCTCATCCTACGAGCAGTACTTC; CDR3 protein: CATSDPAKGSSYEQYF
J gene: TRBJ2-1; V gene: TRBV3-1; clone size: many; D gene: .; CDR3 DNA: TGTGCCAGCAGCCAACCTCCTCCCCATGAGCAGTTCTTC; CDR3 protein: CASSQPPPHEQFF
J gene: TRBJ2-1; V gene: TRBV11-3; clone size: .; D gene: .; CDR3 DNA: TGTGCCAGCAGTTATGACCTCTACAATGAGCAGTTCTTC; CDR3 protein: CASSYDLYNEQFF
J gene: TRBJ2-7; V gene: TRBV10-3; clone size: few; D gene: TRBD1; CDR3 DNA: TGTGCCATCAGGACCGGGACAGGGCTTTACGAGCAGTACTTC; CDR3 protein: CAIRTGTGLYEQYF
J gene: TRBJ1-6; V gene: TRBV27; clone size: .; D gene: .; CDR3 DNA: TGTGCCAGCAGTTCTCAGGGAGGGTTTTATTCACCCCTCCACTTT; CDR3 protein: CASSSQGGFYSPLHF
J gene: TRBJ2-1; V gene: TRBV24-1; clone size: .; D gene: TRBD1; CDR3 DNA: TGTGCCACCAGTGATTGGACAGGGGTCAATCGGCAGTTCTTC; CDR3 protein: CATSDWTGVNRQFF
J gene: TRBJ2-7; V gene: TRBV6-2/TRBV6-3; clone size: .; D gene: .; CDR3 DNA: TGTGCCAGCTCCGGGACCGAGAGACTCTCCTACGAGCAGTACTTC; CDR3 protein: CASSGTERLSYEQYF
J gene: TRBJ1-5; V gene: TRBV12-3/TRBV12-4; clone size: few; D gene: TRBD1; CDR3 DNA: TGTGCCAGCACCCCCGACAGGGACAATCAGCCCCAGCATTTT; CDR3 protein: CASTPDRDNQPQHF
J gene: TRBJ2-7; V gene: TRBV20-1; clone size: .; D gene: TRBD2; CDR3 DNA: TGCAGTGCTAGAGGGGGGAGGGGCGCGTCCTACGAGCAGTACTTC; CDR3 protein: CSARGGRGASYEQYF
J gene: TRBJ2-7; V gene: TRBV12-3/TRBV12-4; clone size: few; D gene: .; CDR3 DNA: TGTGCCAGCAGCCCTCGAGGGCTGACTACCGAGCAGTACTTC; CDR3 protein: CASSPRGLTTEQYF